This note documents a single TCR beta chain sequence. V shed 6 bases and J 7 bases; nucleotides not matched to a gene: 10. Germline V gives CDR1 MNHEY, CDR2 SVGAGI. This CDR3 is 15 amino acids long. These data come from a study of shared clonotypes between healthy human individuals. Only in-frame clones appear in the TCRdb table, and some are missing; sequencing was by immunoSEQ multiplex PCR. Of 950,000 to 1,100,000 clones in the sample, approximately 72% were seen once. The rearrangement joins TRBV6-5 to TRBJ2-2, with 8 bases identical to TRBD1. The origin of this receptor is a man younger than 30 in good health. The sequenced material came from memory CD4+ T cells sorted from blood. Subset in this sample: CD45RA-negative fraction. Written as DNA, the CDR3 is TGTGCCAGCAGGCAGTCGAGACAGGGGTTCGGGGAGCTGTTTTTT. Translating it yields CASRQSRQGFGELFF.